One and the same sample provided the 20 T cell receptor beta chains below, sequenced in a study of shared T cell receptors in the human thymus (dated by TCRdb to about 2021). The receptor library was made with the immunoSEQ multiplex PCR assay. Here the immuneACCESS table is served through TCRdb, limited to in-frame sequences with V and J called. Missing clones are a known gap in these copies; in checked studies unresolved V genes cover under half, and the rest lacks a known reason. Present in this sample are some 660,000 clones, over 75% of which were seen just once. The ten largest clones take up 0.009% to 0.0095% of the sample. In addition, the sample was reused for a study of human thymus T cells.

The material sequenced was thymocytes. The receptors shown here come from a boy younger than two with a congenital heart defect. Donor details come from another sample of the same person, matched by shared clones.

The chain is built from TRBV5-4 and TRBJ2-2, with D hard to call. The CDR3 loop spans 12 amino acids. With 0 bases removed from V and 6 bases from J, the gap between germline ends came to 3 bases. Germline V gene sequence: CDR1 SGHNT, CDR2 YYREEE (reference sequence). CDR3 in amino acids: CASSLVSGELFF. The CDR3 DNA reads TGTGCCAGCAGCTTGGTATCCGGGGAGCTGTTTTTT.

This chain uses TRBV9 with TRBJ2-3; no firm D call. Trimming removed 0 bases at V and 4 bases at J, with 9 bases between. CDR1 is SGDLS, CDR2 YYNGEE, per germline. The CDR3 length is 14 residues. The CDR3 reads CASSVESDADTQYF. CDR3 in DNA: TGTGCCAGCAGCGTAGAGTCAGATGCAGATACGCAGTATTTT. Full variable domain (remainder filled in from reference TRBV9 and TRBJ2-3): DSGVTQTPKHLITATGQRVTLRCSPRSGDLSVYWYQQSLDQGLQFLIQYYNGEERAKGNILERFSAQQFPDLHSELNLSSLELGDSALYFCASSVESDADTQYFGPGTRLTVL.

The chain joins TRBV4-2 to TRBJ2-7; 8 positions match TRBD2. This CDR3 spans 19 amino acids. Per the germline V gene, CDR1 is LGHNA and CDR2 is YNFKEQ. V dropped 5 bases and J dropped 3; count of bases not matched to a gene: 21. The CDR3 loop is CASSSRGAGDSGVGYEQYF. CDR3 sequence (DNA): TGTGCCAGCAGCTCCCGGGGAGCGGGGGATTCGGGCGTTGGCTACGAGCAGTACTTC.

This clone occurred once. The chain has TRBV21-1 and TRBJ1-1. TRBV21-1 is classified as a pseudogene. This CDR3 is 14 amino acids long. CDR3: CASSKGNGGTEAFF. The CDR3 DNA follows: TGTGCCAGCAGCAAAGGGAATGGCGGGACTGAAGCTTTCTTT.

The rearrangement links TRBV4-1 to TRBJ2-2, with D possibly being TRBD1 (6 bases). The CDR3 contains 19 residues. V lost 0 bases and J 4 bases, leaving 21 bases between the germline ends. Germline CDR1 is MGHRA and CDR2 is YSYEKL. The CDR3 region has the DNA TGCGCCAGCAGCCAAGATCGGGACACCAAGGGGCTGCTCACCGGGGAGCTGTTTTTT. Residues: CASSQDRDTKGLLTGELFF.

CDR3 residues: CASSGAGRGMDTQYF. CDR3 DNA sequence: TGTGCCAGCAGTGGCGCGGGGCGGGGGATGGATACGCAGTATTTT. This chain joins TRBV2 and TRBJ2-3; 7 bases are a match to TRBD2. This CDR3 contains 15 residues. J was trimmed by 6 bases and V by 4 bases; bases with no gene match: 10. Germline CDR1 and CDR2: SNHLY and FYNNEI.

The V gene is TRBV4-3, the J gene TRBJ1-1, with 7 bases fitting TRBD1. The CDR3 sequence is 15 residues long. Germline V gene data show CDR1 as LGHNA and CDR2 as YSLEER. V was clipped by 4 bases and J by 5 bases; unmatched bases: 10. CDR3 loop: CASSLEGALGTEAFF. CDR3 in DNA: TGCGCCAGCAGCCTCGAGGGGGCTCTTGGGACTGAAGCTTTCTTT.

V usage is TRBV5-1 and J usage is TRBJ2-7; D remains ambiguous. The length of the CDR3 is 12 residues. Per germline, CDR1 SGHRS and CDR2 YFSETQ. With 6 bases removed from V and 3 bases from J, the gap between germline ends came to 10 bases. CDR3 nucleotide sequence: TGCGCCAGCACTTCCCTCGGCTACGAGCAGTACTTC. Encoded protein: CASTSLGYEQYF.

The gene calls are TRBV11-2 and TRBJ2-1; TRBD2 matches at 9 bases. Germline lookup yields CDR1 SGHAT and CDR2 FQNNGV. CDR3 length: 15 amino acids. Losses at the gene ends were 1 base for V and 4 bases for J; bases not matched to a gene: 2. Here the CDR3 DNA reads TGTGCCAGCAGCTTAGCGACTAGCGGATACAATGAGCAGTTCTTC. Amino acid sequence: CASSLATSGYNEQFF.

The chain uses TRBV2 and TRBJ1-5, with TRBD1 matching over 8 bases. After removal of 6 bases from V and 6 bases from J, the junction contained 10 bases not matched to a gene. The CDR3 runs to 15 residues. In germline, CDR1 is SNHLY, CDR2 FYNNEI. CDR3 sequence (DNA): TGTGCCAGCAGAACCGGACAGGGAATTCCTCAGCCCCAGCATTTT. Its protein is CASRTGQGIPQPQHF.

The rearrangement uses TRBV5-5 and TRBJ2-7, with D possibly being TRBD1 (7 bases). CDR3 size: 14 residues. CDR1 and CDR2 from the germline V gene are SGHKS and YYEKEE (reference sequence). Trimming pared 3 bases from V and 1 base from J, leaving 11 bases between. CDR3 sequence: CASSSAGQSYEQYF. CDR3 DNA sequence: TGTGCCAGCAGCTCCGCGGGACAGTCCTACGAGCAGTACTTC.

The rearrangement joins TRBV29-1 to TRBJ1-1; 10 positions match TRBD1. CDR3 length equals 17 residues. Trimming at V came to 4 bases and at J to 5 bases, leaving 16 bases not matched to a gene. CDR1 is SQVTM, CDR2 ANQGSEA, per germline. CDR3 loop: CSVAFGETGGAETEAFF. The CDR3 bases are TGCAGCGTTGCATTTGGTGAGACAGGGGGCGCTGAGACTGAAGCTTTCTTT. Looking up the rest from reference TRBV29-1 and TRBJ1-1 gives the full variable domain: SAVISQKPSRDICQRGTSLTIQCQVDSQVTMMFWYRQQPGQSLTLIATANQGSEATYESGFVIDKFPISRPNLTFSTLTVSNMSPEDSSIYLCSVAFGETGGAETEAFFGQGTRLTVV.

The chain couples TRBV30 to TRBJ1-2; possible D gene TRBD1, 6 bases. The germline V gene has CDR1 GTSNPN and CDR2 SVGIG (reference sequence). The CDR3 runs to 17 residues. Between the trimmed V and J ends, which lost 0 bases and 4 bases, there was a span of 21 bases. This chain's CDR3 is CAWSVTTWAGDSYGYTF. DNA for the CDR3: TGTGCCTGGAGTGTAACCACTTGGGCAGGGGATTCCTATGGCTACACCTTC.

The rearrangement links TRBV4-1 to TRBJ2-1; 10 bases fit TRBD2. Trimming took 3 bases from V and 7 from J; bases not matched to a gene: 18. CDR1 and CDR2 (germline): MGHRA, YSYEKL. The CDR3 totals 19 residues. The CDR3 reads CASSHTRELEREGWNEQFF. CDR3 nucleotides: TGCGCCAGCAGCCATACAAGGGAGCTAGAGCGGGAGGGTTGGAATGAGCAGTTCTTC.

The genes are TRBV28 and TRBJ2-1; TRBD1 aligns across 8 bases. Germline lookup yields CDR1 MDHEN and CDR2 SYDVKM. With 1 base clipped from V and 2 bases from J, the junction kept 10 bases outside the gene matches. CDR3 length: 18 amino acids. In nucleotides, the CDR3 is TGTGCCAGCAGTTTATCATCGAGGACAGGGACGCCCTACAATGAGCAGTTCTTC. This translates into CASSLSSRTGTPYNEQFF.

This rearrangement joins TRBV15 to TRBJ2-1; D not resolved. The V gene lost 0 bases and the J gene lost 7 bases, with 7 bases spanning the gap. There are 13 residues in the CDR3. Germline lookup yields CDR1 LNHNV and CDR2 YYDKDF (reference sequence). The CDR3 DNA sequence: TGTGCCACCAGCAGAGATAACAGAAATGAGCAGTTCTTC. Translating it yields CATSRDNRNEQFF.

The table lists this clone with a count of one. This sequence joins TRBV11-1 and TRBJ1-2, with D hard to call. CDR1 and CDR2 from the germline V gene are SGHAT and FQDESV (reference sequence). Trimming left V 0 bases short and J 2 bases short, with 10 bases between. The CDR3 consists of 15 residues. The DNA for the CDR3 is TGTGCCAGCAGCTTAGCGGTGAACTCCAACTATGGCTACACCTTC. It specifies CASSLAVNSNYGYTF.

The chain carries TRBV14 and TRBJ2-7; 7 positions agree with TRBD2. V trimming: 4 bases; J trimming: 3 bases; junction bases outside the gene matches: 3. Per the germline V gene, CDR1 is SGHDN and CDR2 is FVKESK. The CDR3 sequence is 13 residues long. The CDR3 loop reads CASSLGLHYEQYF. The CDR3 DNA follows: TGTGCCAGCAGCCTGGGACTACACTACGAGCAGTACTTC.

CDR3 loop: CASSRPSSSYEQYF. In DNA form, the CDR3 reads TGCGCCAGCAGCCGACCTAGTTCGTCCTACGAGCAGTACTTC. The V gene is TRBV5-1, the J gene TRBJ2-7; no clear D. In germline, CDR1 is SGHRS, CDR2 YFSETQ. V was clipped by 4 bases and J by 1 base, with 12 bases between them. CDR3 size: 14 residues.

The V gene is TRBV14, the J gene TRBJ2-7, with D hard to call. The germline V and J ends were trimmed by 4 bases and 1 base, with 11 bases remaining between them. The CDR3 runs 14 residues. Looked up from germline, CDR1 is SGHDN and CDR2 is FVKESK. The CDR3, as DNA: TGTGCCAGCAGCCGCATGGGCCATTCCTACGAGCAGTACTTC. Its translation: CASSRMGHSYEQYF. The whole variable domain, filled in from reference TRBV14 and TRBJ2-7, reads EAGVTQFPSHSVIEKGQTVTLRCDPISGHDNLYWYRRVMGKEIKFLLHFVKESKQDESGMPNNRFLAERTGGTYSTLKVQPAELEDSGVYFCASSRMGHSYEQYFGPGTRLTVT.